The rows below give T cell receptor beta chains drawn from one sample of a study of cytomegalovirus exposure and HLA in healthy donors. Profiling relied on immunoSEQ multiplex PCR, and the TCRdb table lists in-frame clones only, not all of them. The sample yields 55,000 to 70,000 clones, approximately 90% seen once. Sequences were obtained from PBMCs. The receptors originated from a woman aged 30 to 39 in good health and CMV-seronegative. Each CDR3 is given with its conserved first and last residue. The order of the fields is V gene, D gene, J gene, CDR3 DNA, CDR3 protein. The D gene is left open where the match is weak.

V gene: TRBV5-1
D gene: -
J gene: TRBJ2-1
CDR3 DNA: TGCGCCAGCAGCTCGCCGAGCTCCTACAATGAGCAGTTCTTC
CDR3 protein: CASSSPSSYNEQFF

V gene: TRBV19
D gene: -
J gene: TRBJ2-6
CDR3 DNA: TGTGCCAGTAGTATCCACGGTCCACGCTCTGGGGCCAACGTCCTGACTTTC
CDR3 protein: CASSIHGPRSGANVLTF

V gene: TRBV9
D gene: TRBD2
J gene: TRBJ2-1
CDR3 DNA: TGTGCCAGCAGCCCCCTAGGATCTAGCGGGTTTTACAATGAGCAGTTCTTC
CDR3 protein: CASSPLGSSGFYNEQFF

V gene: TRBV6-1
D gene: TRBD1
J gene: TRBJ1-6
CDR3 DNA: TGTGCCAGCAGTGGGACAGGCAATTCACCCCTCCACTTT
CDR3 protein: CASSGTGNSPLHF

V gene: TRBV15
D gene: TRBD1
J gene: TRBJ1-4
CDR3 DNA: TGTGCCACCAGCCCACAGACAGGGGGGGATGAAAAACTGTTTTTT
CDR3 protein: CATSPQTGGDEKLFF

V gene: TRBV28
D gene: TRBD1
J gene: TRBJ2-2
CDR3 DNA: TGTGCCAGCAGCTCTCCGGGACAGGCGAACACCGGGGAGCTGTTTTTT
CDR3 protein: CASSSPGQANTGELFF

V gene: TRBV6-1
D gene: TRBD1
J gene: TRBJ1-5
CDR3 DNA: TGTGCCAGCAGTGAAGTCGGGACAGGTAATCAGCCCCAGCATTTT
CDR3 protein: CASSEVGTGNQPQHF

V gene: TRBV6-5
D gene: TRBD1
J gene: TRBJ2-2
CDR3 DNA: TGTGCCAGCAGTTACAGGGACAGGTTGGGAGCCGGGGAGCTGTTTTTT
CDR3 protein: CASSYRDRLGAGELFF

V gene: TRBV5-1
D gene: TRBD2
J gene: TRBJ2-5
CDR3 DNA: TGCGCCAGCAGCTTCGGGCTAGCGGCGTACCAAGAGACCCAGTACTTC
CDR3 protein: CASSFGLAAYQETQYF

V gene: TRBV4-1
D gene: TRBD2
J gene: TRBJ2-7
CDR3 DNA: TGCGCCAGCAGCCCCTCCTCCGGGACTAGCGGTTCCTACGAGCAGTACTTC
CDR3 protein: CASSPSSGTSGSYEQYF

V gene: TRBV5-6
D gene: -
J gene: TRBJ2-7
CDR3 DNA: TGTGCCAGCAGCTTCCCAGGTAAAAGCTACGAGCAGTACTTC
CDR3 protein: CASSFPGKSYEQYF

V gene: TRBV5-1
D gene: -
J gene: TRBJ1-3
CDR3 DNA: TGCGCCAGCAGCCATGGGGACATCTCTGGAAACACCATATATTTT
CDR3 protein: CASSHGDISGNTIYF

V gene: TRBV30
D gene: TRBD2
J gene: TRBJ2-1
CDR3 DNA: TGTGCCTGGAGTGTAGGGGGCGGGAGGGCCCATGATGAGCAGTTCTTC
CDR3 protein: CAWSVGGGRAHDEQFF

V gene: TRBV29-1
D gene: TRBD2
J gene: TRBJ2-1
CDR3 DNA: TGCAGCGTTGCCACTAGCGAGAGTTACGATGAGCAGTTCTTC
CDR3 protein: CSVATSESYDEQFF

V gene: TRBV25-1
D gene: -
J gene: TRBJ2-1
CDR3 DNA: TGTGCCAGCAGAACTAGGTACAATGAGCAGTTCTTC
CDR3 protein: CASRTRYNEQFF

V gene: TRBV28
D gene: TRBD1
J gene: TRBJ1-5
CDR3 DNA: TGTGCCAGCACCCAGGCGGGACAGCGTTATAGCAATCAGCCCCAGCATTTT
CDR3 protein: CASTQAGQRYSNQPQHF

V gene: TRBV7-9
D gene: TRBD2
J gene: TRBJ2-1
CDR3 DNA: TGTGCCAGCAGCGGCGGGAGCTCATTGTTGAATGAGCAGTTCTTC
CDR3 protein: CASSGGSSLLNEQFF